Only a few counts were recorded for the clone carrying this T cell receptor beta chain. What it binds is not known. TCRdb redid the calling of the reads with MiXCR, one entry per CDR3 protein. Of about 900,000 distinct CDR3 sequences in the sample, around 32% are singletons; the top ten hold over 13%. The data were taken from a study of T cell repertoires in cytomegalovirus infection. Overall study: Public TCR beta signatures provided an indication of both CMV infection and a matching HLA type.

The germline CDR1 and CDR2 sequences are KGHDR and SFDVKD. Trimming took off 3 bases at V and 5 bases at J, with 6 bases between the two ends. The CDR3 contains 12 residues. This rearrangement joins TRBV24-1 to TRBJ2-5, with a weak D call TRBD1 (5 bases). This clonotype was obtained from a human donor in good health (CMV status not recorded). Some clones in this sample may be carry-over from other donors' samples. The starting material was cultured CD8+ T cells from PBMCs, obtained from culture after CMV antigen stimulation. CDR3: CATSDPGETQYF. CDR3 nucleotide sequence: TGTGCCACCAGTGATCCAGGGGAGACCCAGTACTTC.